The following is a T cell receptor (beta chain) sequence with its context. These data originate in a study of blood T cell repertoires in COVID-19. The wider study: PBMCs, B-cell-depleted T cells, or T cells were the source of the cDNA or gDNA that made up the material.

Method: immunoSEQ multiplex PCR; TCRdb's copy keeps in-frame clones and lacks some. The sample holds hundreds of thousands of clones; around 91% are singletons and the top ten take 1.5% to 2%. CDR3 size: 14 residues. Germline values: CDR1 SGHAT, CDR2 FQNNGV. V was clipped by 7 bases and J by 5 bases, with 17 bases between them. The sequence was collected from a young woman with acute COVID-19. The sequencing sample was made of PBMCs or T cells enriched from blood (not recorded which). The chain combines TRBV11-2 with TRBJ1-1, with D perhaps TRBD1 (6 bases). This chain's CDR3 is CASTLQGARTEAFF. In DNA form, the CDR3 reads TGTGCCAGCACCCTACAGGGAGCTCGGACTGAAGCTTTCTTT.